The rows below give T cell receptor beta chains drawn from one sample of a study of blood T cell repertoires in COVID-19. Assay: immunoSEQ multiplex PCR; the TCRdb copy retains only in-frame clones and omits some. The sample has approximately 70,000 clones; 91% are singletons. Sample: peripheral blood. These receptors came from a man between 40 and 49 years old with COVID-19, enrolled during active disease. Each CDR3 is given with its conserved first and last residue. The order of the fields is D gene, J gene, clone size, V gene, CDR3 protein, CDR3 DNA. The D gene is left open where the match is weak. Only part of the rows carry a size: once, few, many, or a class if the clone is expanded.

>.|TRBJ2-5|.|TRBV7-9
CASVLPLAGEWETQYF
TGTGCCAGTGTTCTTCCCCTCGCGGGCGAGTGGGAGACCCAGTACTTC
>TRBD2|TRBJ2-3|.|TRBV4-2
CASSHDGTSGGVSDTQYF
TGTGCCAGCAGCCATGATGGGACTAGCGGGGGGGTATCAGATACGCAGTATTTT
>TRBD1|TRBJ1-6|.|TRBV5-8
CASSFQGASSYNSPLHF
TGTGCCAGCAGCTTCCAGGGGGCTAGCTCCTATAATTCACCCCTCCACTTT
>TRBD2|TRBJ2-4|.|TRBV14
CASSQGTSGALAKNIQYF
TGTGCCAGCAGCCAAGGGACTAGCGGGGCGCTAGCCAAAAACATTCAGTACTTC
>.|TRBJ1-2|.|TRBV11-2
CASSSVTGNYGYTF
TGTGCCAGCAGCTCAGTGACGGGGAACTATGGCTACACCTTC
>TRBD1|TRBJ1-6|.|TRBV7-9
CASSGTGLLYNSPLHF
TGTGCCAGCAGCGGGACAGGGTTACTTTATAATTCACCCCTCCACTTT
>.|TRBJ2-1|once|TRBV7-3
CASSSLGGSLNEQFF
TGTGCCAGCAGCTCGTTGGGGGGATCCCTCAATGAGCAGTTCTTC
>TRBD1|TRBJ2-1|.|TRBV2
CASTRDRVREQFF
TGTGCCAGCACCAGAGACAGGGTACGTGAGCAGTTCTTC
>.|TRBJ1-1|.|TRBV12-3/TRBV12-4
CASSLRTEAFF
TGTGCCAGCAGTTTACGCACTGAAGCTTTCTTT
>.|TRBJ1-6|few|TRBV12-2
CAAAQQGNSPLHF
TGTGCAGCAGCCCAGCAGGGAAATTCACCCCTCCACTTT
>TRBD1|TRBJ1-1|once|TRBV30
CAWSVGAGGTEAFF
TGTGCCTGGAGTGTAGGGGCAGGGGGCACTGAAGCTTTCTTT
>TRBD1|TRBJ2-1|.|TRBV9
CASSVGGQGSYNEQFF
TGTGCCAGCAGCGTAGGGGGACAGGGCTCGTACAATGAGCAGTTCTTC
>TRBD1|TRBJ1-1|.|TRBV5-4
CASSFGTGSSTEAFF
TGTGCCAGCAGCTTCGGGACAGGGAGCAGCACTGAAGCTTTCTTT
>TRBD2|TRBJ2-5|once|TRBV19
CATQRSGVTQETQYF
TGTGCCACCCAGAGAAGCGGGGTGACCCAAGAGACCCAGTACTTC
>TRBD2|TRBJ2-1|.|TRBV13
CASSPPLLAGGHNEQFF
TGTGCCAGCAGCCCCCCCCTTTTGGCGGGGGGCCACAATGAGCAGTTCTTC
>.|TRBJ2-2|.|TRBV12-3/TRBV12-4
CASKGGGTGELFF
TGTGCCAGCAAGGGGGGGGGCACCGGGGAGCTGTTTTTT
>.|TRBJ2-5|.|TRBV28
CASTPWASQETQYF
TGTGCCAGCACTCCTTGGGCGTCTCAAGAGACCCAGTACTTC
>.|TRBJ2-1|few|TRBV4-2
CASSPSMGGGGGPNEQFF
TGTGCCAGCAGCCCGAGTATGGGGGGCGGCGGGGGCCCGAATGAGCAGTTCTTC
>.|TRBJ1-1|.|TRBV6-1
CASSDRGTKRSTEAFF
TGTGCCAGCAGTGATAGGGGGACTAAAAGGAGTACTGAAGCTTTCTTT
>.|TRBJ1-6|once|TRBV11-3
CASSLGLGHSPLHF
TGTGCCAGCAGTTTGGGACTGGGTCATTCACCCCTCCACTTT
>TRBD1|TRBJ1-2|once|TRBV25-1
CASSLTGDGGYTF
TGTGCCAGCAGCCTGACAGGGGACGGTGGCTACACCTTC
>TRBD1|TRBJ1-1|.|TRBV5-1
CASSQTGFANTEAFF
TGCGCCAGCAGCCAGACAGGGTTCGCTAACACTGAAGCTTTCTTT
>.|TRBJ2-2|.|TRBV5-1
CASSWSGTANTGELFF
TGCGCCAGCAGCTGGAGCGGAACCGCGAACACCGGGGAGCTGTTTTTT
>.|TRBJ1-1|.|TRBV28
CASSLGVTEAFF
TGTGCCAGCAGTTTAGGAGTGACTGAAGCTTTCTTT
>TRBD1|TRBJ2-7|once|TRBV4-2
CASSLGQGPYEQYF
TGTGCCAGCAGCCTGGGACAGGGCCCCTACGAGCAGTACTTC
>TRBD1|TRBJ1-3|few|TRBV6-5
CAIGQGTGNTIYF
TGTGCCATCGGACAGGGAACTGGAAACACCATATATTTT
>.|TRBJ2-7|.|TRBV5-4
CASSLYSAGNYEQYF
TGTGCCAGCAGCTTGTATTCGGCGGGGAACTACGAGCAGTACTTC
>TRBD1|TRBJ2-1|.|TRBV3-1/TRBV3-2
CASSQDLGTAAYNEQFF
TGTGCCAGCAGCCAAGATCTTGGGACAGCGGCCTACAATGAGCAGTTCTTC
>.|TRBJ1-5|.|TRBV28
CASSLSRGLSRRGYRDQPQHF
TGTGCCAGCAGTTTATCCCGGGGGTTGTCCAGGAGAGGGTATAGGGATCAGCCCCAGCATTTT
>.|TRBJ1-2|.|TRBV19
CASSITGIYGYTF
TGTGCCAGTAGTATTACAGGGATCTATGGCTACACCTTC
>TRBD1|TRBJ1-2|.|TRBV28
CASSQTGGIYGYTF
TGTGCCAGCAGTCAGACAGGGGGCATCTATGGCTACACCTTC
>.|TRBJ1-2|.|TRBV13
CASSLTQGSDYTF
TGTGCCAGCAGTTTGACACAGGGATCGGACTACACCTTC
>TRBD2|TRBJ2-3|.|TRBV10-1
CASSESALIAGSSKTQYF
TGCGCCAGCAGTGAGTCGGCCCTAATAGCGGGGTCCTCGAAGACGCAGTATTTT
>.|TRBJ1-3|.|TRBV15
CATSRDVDSSGNTIYF
TGTGCCACCAGCAGAGACGTAGACAGTTCTGGAAACACCATATATTTT
>TRBD2|TRBJ2-1|.|TRBV27
CASSSSPRGETQFF
TGTGCCAGCAGTAGCTCTCCGCGGGGGGAAACCCAGTTCTTC
>.|TRBJ1-3|.|TRBV14
CASSQVPGSGNTIYF
TGTGCCAGCAGCCAAGTCCCAGGGTCTGGAAACACCATATATTTT
>TRBD2|TRBJ2-5|.|TRBV7-8
CASRSGRTSGGGLETQYF
TGTGCCAGCAGGAGTGGGCGGACTAGCGGGGGGGGGCTGGAGACCCAGTACTTC
>.|TRBJ1-6|.|TRBV2
CASSEILQVSPLHF
TGTGCCAGCAGCGAAATACTACAGGTGTCACCCCTCCACTTT
>TRBD1|TRBJ1-2|.|TRBV7-9
CASLTRDSTNYGYTF
TGTGCCAGTCTTACCCGGGACAGCACTAACTATGGCTACACCTTC
>TRBD1|TRBJ1-4|.|TRBV2
CASRERTGSNEKLFF
TGTGCCAGCAGAGAAAGGACAGGGAGTAATGAAAAACTGTTTTTT
>.|TRBJ1-1|.|TRBV5-4
CASSSRTVAWDTEAFF
TGTGCCAGCAGCTCCCGGACAGTAGCTTGGGACACTGAAGCTTTCTTT
>.|TRBJ1-2|.|TRBV3-1/TRBV3-2
CASSQANPTVGYTF
TGTGCCAGCAGCCAAGCGAATCCCACGGTTGGCTACACCTTC
>TRBD1|TRBJ2-5|.|TRBV5-1
CASRTGEVETQYF
TGCGCCAGCAGGACAGGGGAAGTAGAGACCCAGTACTTC
>.|TRBJ2-3|.|TRBV10-3
CAIRGHISTDTQYF
TGTGCCATCAGGGGGCATATTTCCACAGATACGCAGTATTTT
>TRBD1|TRBJ2-7|.|TRBV2
CASSEVWDSPYEQYF
TGTGCCAGCAGTGAAGTCTGGGACAGCCCCTACGAGCAGTACTTC
>TRBD2|TRBJ2-3|.|TRBV30
CAWSVQGTSALGDTQYF
TGTGCCTGGAGTGTACAAGGGACTAGCGCCCTCGGGGATACGCAGTATTTT
>.|TRBJ1-2|.|TRBV10-2
CASSESQGGDYGYTF
TGCGCCAGCAGTGAGTCGCAAGGAGGGGACTATGGCTACACCTTC
>TRBD1|TRBJ1-2|.|TRBV5-5
CASSLRTLGPPGGGYTF
TGTGCCAGCAGCTTAAGGACCCTTGGTCCTCCAGGGGGTGGCTACACCTTC
>TRBD1|TRBJ2-5|.|TRBV10-3
CAISDRGSETQYF
TGTGCCATCAGCGACAGGGGCTCGGAGACCCAGTACTTC
>TRBD1|TRBJ1-6|.|TRBV19
CASGLTGGGSPLHF
TGTGCCAGTGGATTGACAGGGGGTGGCTCACCCCTCCACTTT
>.|TRBJ1-1|.|TRBV13
CASTVRYSEGRAFF
TGTGCCAGCACGGTTAGGTATTCAGAGGGGAGGGCTTTCTTT